The TCR beta chain under discussion was sequenced for a study of control samples from healthy donors and cancer patients. TCRdb's table, derived via immunoSEQ multiplex PCR, lists solely in-frame clones and lacks some. The data contain tens of thousands of clones, over 90% of them singletons. Between the trimmed V and J ends, which lost 4 bases and 2 bases, there was a span of 13 bases. The germline V gene encodes CDR1 SGHTS and CDR2 YDEGEE. The CDR3 length is 15 residues. The sequence came from a woman in her twenties or thirties in good health. Sequenced sample: blood. The chain uses TRBV5-8 and TRBJ1-5; D remains ambiguous. The CDR3 reads CASSVGPSGNQPQHF. The CDR3 region has the DNA TGTGCCAGCAGCGTTGGTCCATCTGGCAATCAGCCCCAGCATTTT.